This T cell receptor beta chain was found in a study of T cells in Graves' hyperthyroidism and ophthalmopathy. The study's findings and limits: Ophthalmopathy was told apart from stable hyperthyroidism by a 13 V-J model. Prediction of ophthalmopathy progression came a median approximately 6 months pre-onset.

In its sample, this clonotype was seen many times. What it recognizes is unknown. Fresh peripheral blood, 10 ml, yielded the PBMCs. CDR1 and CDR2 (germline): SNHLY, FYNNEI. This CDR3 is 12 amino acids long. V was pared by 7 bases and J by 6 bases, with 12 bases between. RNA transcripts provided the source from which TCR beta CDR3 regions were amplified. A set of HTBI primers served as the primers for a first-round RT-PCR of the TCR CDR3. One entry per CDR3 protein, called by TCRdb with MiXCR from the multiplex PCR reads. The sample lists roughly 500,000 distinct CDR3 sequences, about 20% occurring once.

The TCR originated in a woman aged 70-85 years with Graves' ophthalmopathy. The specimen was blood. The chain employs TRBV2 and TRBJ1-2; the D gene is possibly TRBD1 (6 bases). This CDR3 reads CASTSQGNGYTF. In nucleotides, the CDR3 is TGTGCCAGCACATCTCAGGGGAATGGCTACACCTTC.